The subject of this entry is one T cell receptor (beta chain). Its antigen remains unidentified. This entry is derived from a study of T-cell memory formation after mild COVID-19. Trimming left V 3 bases short and J 6 bases short, with 12 bases between. The CDR3 has 13 amino acids. Germline loops: CDR1 MGHRA, CDR2 YSYEKL. Study-level points and caveats: A subset of responding clones appeared in pre-infection memory, suggesting cross-reactive memory joined. Clones shrinking from day 15 to 85 showed even CD4/CD8 mixes; later expanders tilted CD4+.

TCRdb fed the 5' RACE reads into MiXCR, producing one record per CDR3 protein. Of 90,000 to 120,000 distinct CDR3 sequences detected, 13% to 15% appear once; the ten largest clones hold 35% to 40%. This chain connects TRBV4-1 to TRBJ2-7; the D is unclear. The material sequenced was PBMCs or a T cell subset sorted from them (not recorded which). The clonotype comes from a man younger than 35 who had mild COVID-19 (a few samples of this study predate the infection). Cell type and time point are not known. The CDR3 DNA sequence: TGCGCCAGCAGCCAGGTTCGGAAGGGCGAGCAGTACTTC. Protein sequence: CASSQVRKGEQYF.